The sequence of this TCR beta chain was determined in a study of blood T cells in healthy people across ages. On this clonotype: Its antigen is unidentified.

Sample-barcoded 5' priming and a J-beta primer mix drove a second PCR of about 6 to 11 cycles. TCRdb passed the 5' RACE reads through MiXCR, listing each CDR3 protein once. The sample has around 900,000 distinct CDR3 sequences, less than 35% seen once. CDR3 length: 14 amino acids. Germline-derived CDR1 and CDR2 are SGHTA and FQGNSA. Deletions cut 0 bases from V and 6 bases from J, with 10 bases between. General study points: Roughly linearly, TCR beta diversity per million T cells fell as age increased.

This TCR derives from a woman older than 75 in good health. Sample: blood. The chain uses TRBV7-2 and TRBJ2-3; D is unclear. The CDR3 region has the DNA TGTGCCAGCAGCTTAGCGCAGGTTTCGGATACGCAGTATTTT. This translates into CASSLAQVSDTQYF.